This record looks at one T cell receptor (beta chain) sequence and its context. Its target is not known. This specimen belongs to a study of Ad26.COV2.S vaccination and SARS-CoV-2 variants. Study information: Donor participated within the Ad26.COV2.S arm of the COV1001 trial. Notes on the study in general: Possible underestimation of total T cell responses by the TCR breadth and depth analyses was noted. Spike-specific TCR breadth ran higher among vaccine recipients than placebo recipients.

Treatment in this sample: 15 to 20 received Ad26.COV2.S at low or high dose, single or two shots; 5 received placebo; per-sample allocation not given. All samples were drawn on day 63, counting from the first vaccine or placebo injection. An adult aged 18-55 years in Boston served as the donor. The J segment lost 4 bases and the V segment lost 11 bases, leaving 8 bases of the junction unmatched. Germline values: CDR1 LNHDA, CDR2 SQIVND (reference sequence). This CDR3 spans 14 amino acids. TCRdb's copy holds only in-frame clones and misses some; the assay was immunoSEQ multiplex PCR. Of about 420,000 clones listed, 88% are singletons.

The chain employs TRBV19 and TRBJ2-1; 10 bases line up with TRBD2. Here the sequenced sample was peripheral blood, taken in a trial of Ad26.COV2.S vaccine versus placebo. The TCR originated in a person between 18 and 59 years old who received the Ad26.COV2.S COVID-19 vaccine or a placebo. The CDR3 DNA reads as TGTGCCTGCGGCCTAGCGGGGGCTTACAATGAGCAGTTCTTC. This codes for CACGLAGAYNEQFF. Looking up the rest from reference TRBV19 and TRBJ2-1 gives the full variable domain: DGGITQSPKYLFRKEGQNVTLSCEQNLNHDAMYWYRQDPGQGLRLIYYSQIVNDFQKGDIAEGYSVSREKKESFPLTVTSAQKNPTAFYLCACGLAGAYNEQFFGPGTRLTVL.